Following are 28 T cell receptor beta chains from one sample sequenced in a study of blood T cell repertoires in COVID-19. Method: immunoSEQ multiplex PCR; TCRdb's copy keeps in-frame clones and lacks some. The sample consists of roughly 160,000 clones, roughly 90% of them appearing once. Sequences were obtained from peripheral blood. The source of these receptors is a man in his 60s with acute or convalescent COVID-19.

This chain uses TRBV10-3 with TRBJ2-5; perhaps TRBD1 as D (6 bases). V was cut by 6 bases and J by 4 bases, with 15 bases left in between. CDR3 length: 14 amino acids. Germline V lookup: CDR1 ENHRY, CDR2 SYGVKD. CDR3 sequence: CAISRQVTGETQYF. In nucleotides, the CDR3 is TGTGCCATCAGCCGACAGGTTACGGGAGAGACCCAGTACTTC.

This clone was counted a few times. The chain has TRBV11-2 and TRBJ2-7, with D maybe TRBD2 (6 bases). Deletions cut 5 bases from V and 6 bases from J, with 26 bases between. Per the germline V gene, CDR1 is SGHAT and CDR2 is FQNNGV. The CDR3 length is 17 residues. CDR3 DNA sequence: TGTGCCAGCAGCCCCTACCGTTTGGGGGGAGACCCCATCGAGCAGTACTTC. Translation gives CASSPYRLGGDPIEQYF.

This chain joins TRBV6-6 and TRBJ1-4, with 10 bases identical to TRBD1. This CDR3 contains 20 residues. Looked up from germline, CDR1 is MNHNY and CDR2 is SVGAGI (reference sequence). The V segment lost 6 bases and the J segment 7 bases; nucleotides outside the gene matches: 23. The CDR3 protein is CASSHPAGTGAPRLLEKLFF. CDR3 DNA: TGTGCCAGCAGCCACCCCGCCGGGACAGGGGCACCCCGACTTCTTGAAAAACTGTTTTTT.

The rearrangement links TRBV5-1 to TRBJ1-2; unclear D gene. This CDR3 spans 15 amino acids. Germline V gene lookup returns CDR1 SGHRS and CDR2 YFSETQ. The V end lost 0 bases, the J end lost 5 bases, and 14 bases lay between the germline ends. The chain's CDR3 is CASSLVLGQAYGYTF. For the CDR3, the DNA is TGCGCCAGCAGCTTGGTCTTGGGTCAGGCGTATGGCTACACCTTC.

The CDR3 sequence: CASSYSKQGNEKLFF. CDR3 sequence (DNA): TGTGCCAGCAGTTACTCGAAACAGGGTAATGAAAAACTGTTTTTT. J is TRBJ1-4 and V is TRBV6-2 or TRBV6-3, with a possible D match to TRBD1 (6 bases). The CDR3 length is 15 residues. Per the germline V gene, CDR1 is MNHEY and CDR2 is SVGEGT. The V and J ends lost 0 bases and 4 bases respectively, with 9 bases between them.

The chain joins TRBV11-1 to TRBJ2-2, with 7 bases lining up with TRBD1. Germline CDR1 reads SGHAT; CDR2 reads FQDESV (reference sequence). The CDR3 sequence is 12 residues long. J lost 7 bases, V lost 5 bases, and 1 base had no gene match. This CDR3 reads CASSRTGGELFF. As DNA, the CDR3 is TGTGCCAGCAGCCGGACAGGCGGGGAGCTGTTTTTT.

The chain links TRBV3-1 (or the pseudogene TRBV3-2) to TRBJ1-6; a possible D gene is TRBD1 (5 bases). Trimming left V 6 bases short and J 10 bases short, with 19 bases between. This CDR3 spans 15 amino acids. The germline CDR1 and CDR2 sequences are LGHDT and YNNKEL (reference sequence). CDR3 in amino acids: CASSGVGQGRSPLHF. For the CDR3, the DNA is TGTGCCAGCAGTGGAGTTGGGCAGGGAAGATCACCCCTCCACTTT.

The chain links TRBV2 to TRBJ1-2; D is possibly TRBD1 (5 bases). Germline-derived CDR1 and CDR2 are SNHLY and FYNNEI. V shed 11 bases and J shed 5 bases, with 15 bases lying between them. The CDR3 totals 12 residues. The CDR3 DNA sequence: TGTGCCGGGGGGACGGAGGGGTATGGCTACACCTTC. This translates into CAGGTEGYGYTF.

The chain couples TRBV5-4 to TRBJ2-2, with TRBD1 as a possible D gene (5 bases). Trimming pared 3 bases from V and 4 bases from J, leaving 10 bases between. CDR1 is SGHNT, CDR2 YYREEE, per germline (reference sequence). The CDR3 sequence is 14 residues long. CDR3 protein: CASSSQTGTGELFF. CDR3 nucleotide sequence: TGTGCCAGCAGCTCCCAAACAGGCACCGGGGAGCTGTTTTTT.

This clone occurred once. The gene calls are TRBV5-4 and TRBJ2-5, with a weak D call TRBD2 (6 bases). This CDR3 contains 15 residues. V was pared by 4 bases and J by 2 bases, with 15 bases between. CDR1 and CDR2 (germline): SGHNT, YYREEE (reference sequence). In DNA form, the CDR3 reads TGTGCCAGCAGCATCCTCGGGAGCAAGCAAGAGACCCAGTACTTC. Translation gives CASSILGSKQETQYF.

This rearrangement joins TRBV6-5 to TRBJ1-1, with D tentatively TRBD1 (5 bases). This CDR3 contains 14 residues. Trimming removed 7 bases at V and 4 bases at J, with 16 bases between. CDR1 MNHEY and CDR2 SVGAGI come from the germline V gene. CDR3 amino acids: CASTPSWGGTEAFF. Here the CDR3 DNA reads TGTGCCAGCACCCCTTCGTGGGGGGGCACTGAAGCTTTCTTT.

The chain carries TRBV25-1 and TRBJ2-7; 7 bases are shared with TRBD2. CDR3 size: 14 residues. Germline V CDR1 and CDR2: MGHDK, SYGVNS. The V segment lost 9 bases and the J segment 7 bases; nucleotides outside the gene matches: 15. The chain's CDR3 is CASQKAGAQREQYF. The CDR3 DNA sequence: TGTGCCAGTCAAAAGGCGGGAGCCCAACGGGAGCAGTACTTC.

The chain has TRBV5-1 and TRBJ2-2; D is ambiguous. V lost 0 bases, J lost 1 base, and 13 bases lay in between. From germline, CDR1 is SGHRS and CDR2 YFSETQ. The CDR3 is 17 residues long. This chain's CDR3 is CASSLGPRRLNTGELFF. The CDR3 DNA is TGCGCCAGCAGCTTGGGCCCCCGGCGGCTGAACACCGGGGAGCTGTTTTTT.

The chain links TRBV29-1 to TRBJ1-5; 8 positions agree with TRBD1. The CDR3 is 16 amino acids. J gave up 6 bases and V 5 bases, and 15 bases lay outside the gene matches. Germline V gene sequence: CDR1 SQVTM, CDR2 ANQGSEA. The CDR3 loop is CSVQLGQGSGGQPQHF. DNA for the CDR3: TGCAGCGTTCAACTTGGACAGGGATCAGGGGGTCAGCCCCAGCATTTT. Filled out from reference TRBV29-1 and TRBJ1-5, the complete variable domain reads SAVISQKPSRDICQRGTSLTIQCQVDSQVTMMFWYRQQPGQSLTLIATANQGSEATYESGFVIDKFPISRPNLTFSTLTVSNMSPEDSSIYLCSVQLGQGSGGQPQHFGDGTRLSIL.

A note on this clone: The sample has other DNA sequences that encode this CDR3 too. The chain's CDR3 is CASSVGDEQFF. CDR3 bases: TGTGCCAGCAGCGTGGGCGATGAGCAGTTCTTC. The chain recombines TRBV9 with TRBJ2-1; D is ambiguous. V gave up 2 bases and J gave up 8 bases, with 5 bases separating them. Germline CDR1 SGDLS, CDR2 YYNGEE. The length of the CDR3 is 11 residues.

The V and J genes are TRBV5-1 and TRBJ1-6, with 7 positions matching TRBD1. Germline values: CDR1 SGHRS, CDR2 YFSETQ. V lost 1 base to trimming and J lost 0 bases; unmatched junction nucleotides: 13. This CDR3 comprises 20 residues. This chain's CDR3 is CASSLTTGYSGSSYNSPLHF. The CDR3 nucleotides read TGCGCCAGCAGCTTGACGACAGGGTACAGCGGGAGCTCCTATAATTCACCCCTCCACTTT.

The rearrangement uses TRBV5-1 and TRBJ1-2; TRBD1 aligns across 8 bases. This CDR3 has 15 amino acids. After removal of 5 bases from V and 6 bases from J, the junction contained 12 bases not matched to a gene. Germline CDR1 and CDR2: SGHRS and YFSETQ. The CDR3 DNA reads TGCGCCAGCAGTTTCACTTCCGGGACAGGTGATGGCTACACCTTC. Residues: CASSFTSGTGDGYTF.

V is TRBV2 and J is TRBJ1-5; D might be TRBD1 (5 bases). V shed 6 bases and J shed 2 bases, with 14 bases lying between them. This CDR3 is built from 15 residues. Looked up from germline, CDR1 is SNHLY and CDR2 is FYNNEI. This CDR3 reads CASRVQGLGNQPQHF. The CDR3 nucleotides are TGTGCCAGCAGGGTTCAGGGACTGGGCAATCAGCCCCAGCATTTT.

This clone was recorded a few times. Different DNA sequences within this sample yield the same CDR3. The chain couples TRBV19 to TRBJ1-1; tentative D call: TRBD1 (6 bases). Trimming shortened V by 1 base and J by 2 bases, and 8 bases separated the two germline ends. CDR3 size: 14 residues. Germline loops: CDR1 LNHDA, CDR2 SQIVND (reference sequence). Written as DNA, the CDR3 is TGTGCCAGTAGTATAGGGACAGCTAACACTGAAGCTTTCTTT. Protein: CASSIGTANTEAFF. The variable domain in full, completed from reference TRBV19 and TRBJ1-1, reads DGGITQSPKYLFRKEGQNVTLSCEQNLNHDAMYWYRQDPGQGLRLIYYSQIVNDFQKGDIAEGYSVSREKKESFPLTVTSAQKNPTAFYLCASSIGTANTEAFFGQGTRLTVV.

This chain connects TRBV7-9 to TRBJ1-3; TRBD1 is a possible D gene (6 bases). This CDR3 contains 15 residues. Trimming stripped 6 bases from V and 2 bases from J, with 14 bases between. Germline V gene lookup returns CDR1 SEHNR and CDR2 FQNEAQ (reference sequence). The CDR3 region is CASSPTGIAGNTIYF. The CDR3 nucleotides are TGTGCCAGCAGTCCCACAGGGATCGCTGGAAACACCATATATTTT.

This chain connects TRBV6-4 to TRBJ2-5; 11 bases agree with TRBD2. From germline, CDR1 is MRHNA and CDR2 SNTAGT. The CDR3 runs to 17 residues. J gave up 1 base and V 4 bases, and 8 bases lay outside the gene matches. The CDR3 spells CASSVVTSGETQETQYF. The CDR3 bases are TGTGCCAGCAGTGTTGTGACTAGCGGGGAAACCCAAGAGACCCAGTACTTC.

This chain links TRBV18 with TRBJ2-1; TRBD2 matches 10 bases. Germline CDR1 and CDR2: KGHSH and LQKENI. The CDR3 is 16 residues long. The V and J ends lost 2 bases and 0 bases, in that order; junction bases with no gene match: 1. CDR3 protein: CASSPTSGISYNEQFF. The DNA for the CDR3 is TGTGCCAGCTCACCAACTAGCGGGATCTCCTACAATGAGCAGTTCTTC. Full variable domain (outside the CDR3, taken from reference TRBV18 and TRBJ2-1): NAGVMQNPRHLVRRRGQEARLRCSPMKGHSHVYWYRQLPEEGLKFMVYLQKENIIDESGMPKERFSAEFPKEGPSILRIQQVVRGDSAAYFCASSPTSGISYNEQFFGPGTRLTVL.

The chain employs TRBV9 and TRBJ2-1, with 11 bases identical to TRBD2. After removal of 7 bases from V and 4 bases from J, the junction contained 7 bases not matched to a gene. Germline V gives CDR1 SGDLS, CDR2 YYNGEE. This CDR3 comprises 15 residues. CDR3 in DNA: TGTGCCAGCTGTCCACTAGCGGGGGAGTACAATGAGCAGTTCTTC. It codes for CASCPLAGEYNEQFF. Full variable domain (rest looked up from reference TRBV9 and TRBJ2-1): DSGVTQTPKHLITATGQRVTLRCSPRSGDLSVYWYQQSLDQGLQFLIQYYNGEERAKGNILERFSAQQFPDLHSELNLSSLELGDSALYFCASCPLAGEYNEQFFGPGTRLTVL.

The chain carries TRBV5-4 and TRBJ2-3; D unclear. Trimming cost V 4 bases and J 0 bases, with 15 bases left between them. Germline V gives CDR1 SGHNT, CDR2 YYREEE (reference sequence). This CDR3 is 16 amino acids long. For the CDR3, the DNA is TGTGCCAGCAGCAATCCCGGGTCGACTAGCACAGATACGCAGTATTTT. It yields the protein CASSNPGSTSTDTQYF.

The CDR3 loop reads CASSVRQGDAFF. CDR3 DNA sequence: TGTGCCAGCAGTGTGAGGCAGGGGGACGCTTTCTTT. The chain uses TRBV2 and TRBJ1-1; 7 nucleotides agree with TRBD1. The CDR3 is 12 amino acids. After removal of 4 bases from V and 11 bases from J, the junction contained 7 bases not matched to a gene. Germline V CDR1 and CDR2: SNHLY, FYNNEI.

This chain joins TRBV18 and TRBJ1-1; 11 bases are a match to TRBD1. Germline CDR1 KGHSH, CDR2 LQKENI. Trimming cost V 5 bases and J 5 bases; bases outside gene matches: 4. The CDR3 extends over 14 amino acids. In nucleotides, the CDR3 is TGTGCCAGCTCATCGGACAGGGGGCGAACTGAAGCTTTCTTT. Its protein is CASSSDRGRTEAFF.

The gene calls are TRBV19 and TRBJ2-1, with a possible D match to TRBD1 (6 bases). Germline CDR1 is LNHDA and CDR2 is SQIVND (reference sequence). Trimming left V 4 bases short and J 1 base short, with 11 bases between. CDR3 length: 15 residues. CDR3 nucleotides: TGTGCCAGTAGTACTGACAGGTATTCCTACAATGAGCAGTTCTTC. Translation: CASSTDRYSYNEQFF. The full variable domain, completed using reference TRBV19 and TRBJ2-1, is DGGITQSPKYLFRKEGQNVTLSCEQNLNHDAMYWYRQDPGQGLRLIYYSQIVNDFQKGDIAEGYSVSREKKESFPLTVTSAQKNPTAFYLCASSTDRYSYNEQFFGPGTRLTVL.

In nucleotides, the CDR3 is TGTGCCAGCAGTCCTAGCGGGGCCAGGGCTTTCTTT. It specifies CASSPSGARAFF. This rearrangement joins TRBV2 to TRBJ1-1, with D possibly TRBD1 on 5 matching bases. The germline gives CDR1 SNHLY, CDR2 FYNNEI. With 5 bases removed from V and 11 bases from J, the gap between germline ends came to 15 bases. The CDR3 has 12 residues. The full variable domain, its missing parts supplied by reference TRBV2 and TRBJ1-1, is EPEVTQTPSHQVTQMGQEVILRCVPISNHLYFYWYRQILGQKVEFLVSFYNNEISEKSEIFDDQFSVERPDGSNFTLKIRSTKLEDSAMYFCASSPSGARAFFGQGTRLTVV.